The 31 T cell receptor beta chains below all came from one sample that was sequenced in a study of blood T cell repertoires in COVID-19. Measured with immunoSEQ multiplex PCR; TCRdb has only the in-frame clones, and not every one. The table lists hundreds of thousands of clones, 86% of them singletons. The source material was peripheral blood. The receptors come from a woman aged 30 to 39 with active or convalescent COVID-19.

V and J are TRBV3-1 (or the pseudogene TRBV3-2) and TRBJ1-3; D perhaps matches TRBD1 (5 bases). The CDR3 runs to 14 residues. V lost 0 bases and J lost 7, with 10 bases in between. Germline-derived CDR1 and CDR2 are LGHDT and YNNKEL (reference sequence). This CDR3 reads CASSQDLGVNTIYF. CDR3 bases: TGTGCCAGCAGCCAAGATCTAGGGGTCAACACCATATATTTT.

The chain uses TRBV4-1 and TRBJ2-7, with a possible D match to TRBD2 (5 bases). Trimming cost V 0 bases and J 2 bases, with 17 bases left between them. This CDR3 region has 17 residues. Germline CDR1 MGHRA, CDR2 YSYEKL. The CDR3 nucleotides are TGCGCCAGCAGCCAAGAGGGGAGCCCACTCTCCCCCTACGAGCAGTACTTC. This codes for CASSQEGSPLSPYEQYF.

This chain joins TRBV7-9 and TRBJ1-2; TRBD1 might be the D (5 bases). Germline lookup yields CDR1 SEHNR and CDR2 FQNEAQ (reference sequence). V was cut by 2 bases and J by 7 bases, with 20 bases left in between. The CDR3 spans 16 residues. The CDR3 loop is CASSLNFIQGGSGYTF. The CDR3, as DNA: TGTGCCAGCAGCTTAAATTTCATTCAGGGAGGGAGTGGCTACACCTTC.

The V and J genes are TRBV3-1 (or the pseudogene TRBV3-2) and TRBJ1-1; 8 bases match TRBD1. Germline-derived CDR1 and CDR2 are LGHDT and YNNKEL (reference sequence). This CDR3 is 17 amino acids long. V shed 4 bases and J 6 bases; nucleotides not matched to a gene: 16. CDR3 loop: CASSPNPGQERTAEAFF. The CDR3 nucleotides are TGTGCCAGCAGCCCGAACCCGGGACAGGAACGGACGGCTGAAGCTTTCTTT.

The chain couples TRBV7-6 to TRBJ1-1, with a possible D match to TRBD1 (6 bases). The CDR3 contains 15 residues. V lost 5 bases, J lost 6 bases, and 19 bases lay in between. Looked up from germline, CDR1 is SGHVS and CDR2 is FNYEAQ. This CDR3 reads CASSGSPGAASEAFF. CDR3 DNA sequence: TGTGCCAGCAGCGGGTCGCCAGGGGCTGCGTCTGAAGCTTTCTTT.

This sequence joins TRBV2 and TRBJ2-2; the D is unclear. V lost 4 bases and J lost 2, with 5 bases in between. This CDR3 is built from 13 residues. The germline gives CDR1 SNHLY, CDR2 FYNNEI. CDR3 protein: CASSGENTGELFF. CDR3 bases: TGTGCCAGCAGTGGAGAAAACACCGGGGAGCTGTTTTTT.

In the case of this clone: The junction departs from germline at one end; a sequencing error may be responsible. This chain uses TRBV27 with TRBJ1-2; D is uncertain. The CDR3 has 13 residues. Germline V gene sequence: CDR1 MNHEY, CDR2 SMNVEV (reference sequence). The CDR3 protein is CASSLSPKYGYTF. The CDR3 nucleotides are TGTGCCAGCAGTTTGTCACCTAAATATGGCTACACCTTC.

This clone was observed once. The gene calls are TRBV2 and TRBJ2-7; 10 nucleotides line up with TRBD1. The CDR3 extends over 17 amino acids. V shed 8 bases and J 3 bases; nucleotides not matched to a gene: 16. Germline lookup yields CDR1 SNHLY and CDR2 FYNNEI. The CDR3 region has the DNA TGTGCCAGCGGGATGAGTGTAAGGGACAGGGGAAACTACGAGCAGTACTTC. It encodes CASGMSVRDRGNYEQYF.

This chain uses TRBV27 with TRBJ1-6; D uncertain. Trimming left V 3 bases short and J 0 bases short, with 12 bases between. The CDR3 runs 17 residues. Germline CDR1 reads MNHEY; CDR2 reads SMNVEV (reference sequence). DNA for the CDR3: TGTGCCAGCAGTTTTAGGCCGGGGAGCTCCTATAATTCACCCCTCCACTTT. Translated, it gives CASSFRPGSSYNSPLHF.

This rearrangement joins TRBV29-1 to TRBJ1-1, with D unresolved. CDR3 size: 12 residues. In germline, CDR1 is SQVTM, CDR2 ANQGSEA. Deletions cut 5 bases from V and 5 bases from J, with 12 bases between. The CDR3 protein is CSVIGRGTEAFF. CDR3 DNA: TGCAGCGTTATTGGGAGAGGGACTGAAGCTTTCTTT.

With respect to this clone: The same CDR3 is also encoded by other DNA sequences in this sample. In DNA, the CDR3 is TGTGCCAGTAGTATTTCGGGGTACACTGAAGCTTTCTTT. As protein: CASSISGYTEAFF. V and J are TRBV19 and TRBJ1-1; D is unclear. CDR3 length equals 13 residues. Trimming pared 3 bases from V and 3 bases from J, leaving 8 bases between. From germline, CDR1 is LNHDA and CDR2 SQIVND (reference sequence).

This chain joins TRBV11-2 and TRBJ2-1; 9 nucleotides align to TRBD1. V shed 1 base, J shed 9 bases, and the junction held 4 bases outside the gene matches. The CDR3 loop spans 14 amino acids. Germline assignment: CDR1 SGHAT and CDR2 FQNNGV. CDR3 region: CASSLVQGAREQFF. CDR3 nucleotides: TGTGCCAGCAGCTTAGTACAGGGGGCGCGTGAGCAGTTCTTC.

The CDR3 spells CASSPNSYTGELFF. The CDR3 region has the DNA TGTGCCAGCAGTCCTAATAGTTACACCGGGGAGCTGTTTTTT. The chain employs TRBV3-1 (or the pseudogene TRBV3-2) and TRBJ2-2; D call uncertain. This CDR3 is built from 14 residues. Germline V CDR1 and CDR2: LGHDT, YNNKEL (reference sequence). Trimming left V 6 bases short and J 3 bases short, with 11 bases between.

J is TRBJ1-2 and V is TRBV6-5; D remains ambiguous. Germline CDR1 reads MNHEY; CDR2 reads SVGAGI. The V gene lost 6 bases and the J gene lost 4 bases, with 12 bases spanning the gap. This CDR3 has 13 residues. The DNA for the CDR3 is TGTGCCAGCAGGCAGGCAGCAGTCTATGGCTACACCTTC. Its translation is CASRQAAVYGYTF.

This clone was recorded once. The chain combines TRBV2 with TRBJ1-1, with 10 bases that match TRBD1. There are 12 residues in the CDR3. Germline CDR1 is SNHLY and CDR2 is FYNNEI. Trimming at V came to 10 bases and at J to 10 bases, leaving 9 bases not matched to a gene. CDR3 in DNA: TGTGCCATCGCCGGGACAGGGGTAGGAGCTTTCTTT. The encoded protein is CAIAGTGVGAFF.

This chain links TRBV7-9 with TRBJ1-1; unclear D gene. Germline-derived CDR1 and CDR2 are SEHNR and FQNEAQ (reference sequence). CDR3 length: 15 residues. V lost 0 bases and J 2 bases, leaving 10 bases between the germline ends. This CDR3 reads CASSLAGRGNTEAFF. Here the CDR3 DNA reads TGTGCCAGCAGCTTAGCGGGCCGGGGAAACACTGAAGCTTTCTTT.

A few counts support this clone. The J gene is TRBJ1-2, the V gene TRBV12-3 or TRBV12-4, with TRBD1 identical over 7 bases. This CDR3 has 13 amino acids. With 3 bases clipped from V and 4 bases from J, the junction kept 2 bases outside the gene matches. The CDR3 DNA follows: TGTGCCAGCAGTTTGACAGGGATCTATGGCTACACCTTC. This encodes CASSLTGIYGYTF.

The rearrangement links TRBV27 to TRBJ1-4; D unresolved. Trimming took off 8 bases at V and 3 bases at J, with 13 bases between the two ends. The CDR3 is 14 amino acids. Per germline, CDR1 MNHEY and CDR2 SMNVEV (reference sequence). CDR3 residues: CASGPLGANEKLFF. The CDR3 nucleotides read TGTGCCAGCGGCCCGTTAGGAGCTAATGAAAAACTGTTTTTT.

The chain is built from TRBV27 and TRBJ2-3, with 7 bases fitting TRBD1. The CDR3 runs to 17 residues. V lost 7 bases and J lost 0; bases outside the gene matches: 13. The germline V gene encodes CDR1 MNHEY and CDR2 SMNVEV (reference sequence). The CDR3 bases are TGTGCCAGCACCTCCGGGACAGTTCCCACTAGCACAGATACGCAGTATTTT. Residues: CASTSGTVPTSTDTQYF.

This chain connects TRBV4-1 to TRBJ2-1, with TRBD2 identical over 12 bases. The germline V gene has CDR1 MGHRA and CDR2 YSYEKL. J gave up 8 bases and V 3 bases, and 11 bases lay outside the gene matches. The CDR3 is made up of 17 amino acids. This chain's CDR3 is CASSQPLAGGRGDEQFF. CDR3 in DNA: TGCGCCAGCAGCCAGCCGCTAGCGGGAGGGCGTGGCGATGAGCAGTTCTTC.

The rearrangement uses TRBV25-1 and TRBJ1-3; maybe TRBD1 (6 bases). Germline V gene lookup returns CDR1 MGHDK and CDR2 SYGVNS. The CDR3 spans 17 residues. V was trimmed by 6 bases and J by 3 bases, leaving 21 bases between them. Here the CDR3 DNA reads TGTGCCAGCAGGGGGTCGGGGGGCCACGCAAATGGAAACACCATATATTTT. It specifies CASRGSGGHANGNTIYF.

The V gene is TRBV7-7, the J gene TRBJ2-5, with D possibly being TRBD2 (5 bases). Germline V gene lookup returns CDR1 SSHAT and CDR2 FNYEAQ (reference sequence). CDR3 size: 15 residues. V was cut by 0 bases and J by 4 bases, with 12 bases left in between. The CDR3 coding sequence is TGTGCCAGCAGCTTAGCCTCCGGGGTTTCAGAGACCCAGTACTTC. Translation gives CASSLASGVSETQYF.

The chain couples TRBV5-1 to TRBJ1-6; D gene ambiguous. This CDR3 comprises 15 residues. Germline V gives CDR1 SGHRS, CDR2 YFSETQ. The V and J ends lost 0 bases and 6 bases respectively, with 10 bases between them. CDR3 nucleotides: TGCGCCAGCAGCTTGGTGTCAGCGGTTAATTCACCCCTCCACTTT. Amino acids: CASSLVSAVNSPLHF. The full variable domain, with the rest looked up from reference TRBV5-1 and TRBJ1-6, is KAGVTQTPRYLIKTRGQQVTLSCSPISGHRSVSWYQQTPGQGLQFLFEYFSETQRNKGNFPGRFSGRQFSNSRSEMNVSTLELGDSALYLCASSLVSAVNSPLHFGNGTRLTVT.

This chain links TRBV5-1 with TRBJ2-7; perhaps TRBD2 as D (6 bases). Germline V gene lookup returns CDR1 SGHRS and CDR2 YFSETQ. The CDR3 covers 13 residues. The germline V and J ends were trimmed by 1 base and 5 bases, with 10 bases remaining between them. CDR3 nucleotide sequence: TGCGCCAGCAGCTTGCGGGAGATTCACGAGCAGTACTTC. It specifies CASSLREIHEQYF.

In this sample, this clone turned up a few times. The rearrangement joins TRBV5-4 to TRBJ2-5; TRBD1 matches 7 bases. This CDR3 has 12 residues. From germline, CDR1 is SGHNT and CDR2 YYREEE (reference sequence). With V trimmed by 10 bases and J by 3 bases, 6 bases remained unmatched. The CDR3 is CASQGPEETQYF. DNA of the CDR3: TGTGCCTCACAGGGGCCGGAAGAGACCCAGTACTTC.

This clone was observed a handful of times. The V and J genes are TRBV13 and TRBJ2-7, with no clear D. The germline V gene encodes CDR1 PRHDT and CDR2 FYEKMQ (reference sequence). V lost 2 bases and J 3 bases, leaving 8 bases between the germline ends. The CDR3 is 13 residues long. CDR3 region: CASSLNGHYEQYF. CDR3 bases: TGTGCCAGCAGCTTAAATGGCCACTACGAGCAGTACTTC.

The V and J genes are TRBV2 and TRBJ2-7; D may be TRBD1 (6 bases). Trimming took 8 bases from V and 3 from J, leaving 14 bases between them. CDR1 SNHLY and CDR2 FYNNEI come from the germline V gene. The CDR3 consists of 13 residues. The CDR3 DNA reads TGTGCCAGCTCCCCCGCGGACAGCTACGAGCAGTACTTC. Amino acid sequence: CASSPADSYEQYF. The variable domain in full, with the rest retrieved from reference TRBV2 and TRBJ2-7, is EPEVTQTPSHQVTQMGQEVILRCVPISNHLYFYWYRQILGQKVEFLVSFYNNEISEKSEIFDDQFSVERPDGSNFTLKIRSTKLEDSAMYFCASSPADSYEQYFGPGTRLTVT.

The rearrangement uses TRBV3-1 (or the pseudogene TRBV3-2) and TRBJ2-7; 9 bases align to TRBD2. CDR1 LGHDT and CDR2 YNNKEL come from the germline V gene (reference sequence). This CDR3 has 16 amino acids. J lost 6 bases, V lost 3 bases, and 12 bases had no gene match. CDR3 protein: CASSQRVEREVCEQYF. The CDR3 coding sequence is TGTGCCAGCAGCCAGAGGGTCGAGCGGGAGGTTTGCGAGCAGTACTTC.

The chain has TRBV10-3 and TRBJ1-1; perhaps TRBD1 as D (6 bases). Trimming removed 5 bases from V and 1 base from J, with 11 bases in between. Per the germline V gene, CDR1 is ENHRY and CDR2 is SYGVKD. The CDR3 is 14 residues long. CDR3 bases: TGTGCCATCAGTCGGGACACCCAGAACACTGAAGCTTTCTTT. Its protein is CAISRDTQNTEAFF.

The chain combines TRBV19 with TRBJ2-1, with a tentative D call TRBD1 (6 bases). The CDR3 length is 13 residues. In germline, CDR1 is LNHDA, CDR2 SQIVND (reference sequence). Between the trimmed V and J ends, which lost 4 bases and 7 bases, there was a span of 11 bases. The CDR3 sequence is CASSTGTSNEQFF. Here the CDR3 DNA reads TGTGCCAGTAGTACGGGGACATCGAATGAGCAGTTCTTC.

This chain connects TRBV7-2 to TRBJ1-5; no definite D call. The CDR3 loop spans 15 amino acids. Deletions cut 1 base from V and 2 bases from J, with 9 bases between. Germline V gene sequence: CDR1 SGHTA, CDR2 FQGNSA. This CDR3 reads CASSLVHMGNQPQHF. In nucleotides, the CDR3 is TGTGCCAGCAGCTTAGTACATATGGGCAATCAGCCCCAGCATTTT.